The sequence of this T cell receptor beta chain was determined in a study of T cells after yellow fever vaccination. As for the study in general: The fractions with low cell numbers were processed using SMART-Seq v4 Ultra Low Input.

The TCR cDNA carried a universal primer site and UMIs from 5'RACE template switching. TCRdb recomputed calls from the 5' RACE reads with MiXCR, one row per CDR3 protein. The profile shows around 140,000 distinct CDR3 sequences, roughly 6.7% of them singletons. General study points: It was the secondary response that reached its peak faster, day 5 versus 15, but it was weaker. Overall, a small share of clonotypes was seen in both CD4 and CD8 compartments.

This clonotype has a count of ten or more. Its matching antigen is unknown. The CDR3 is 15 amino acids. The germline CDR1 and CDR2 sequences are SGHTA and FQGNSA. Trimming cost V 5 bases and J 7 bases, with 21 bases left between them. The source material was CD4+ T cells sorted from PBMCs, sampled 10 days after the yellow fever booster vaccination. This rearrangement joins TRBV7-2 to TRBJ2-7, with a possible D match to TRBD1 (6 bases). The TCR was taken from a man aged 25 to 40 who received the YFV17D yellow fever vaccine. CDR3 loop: CASSVRIGQNYEQYF. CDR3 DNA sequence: TGTGCCAGCAGCGTTAGAATTGGACAGAATTATGAGCAGTACTTC.